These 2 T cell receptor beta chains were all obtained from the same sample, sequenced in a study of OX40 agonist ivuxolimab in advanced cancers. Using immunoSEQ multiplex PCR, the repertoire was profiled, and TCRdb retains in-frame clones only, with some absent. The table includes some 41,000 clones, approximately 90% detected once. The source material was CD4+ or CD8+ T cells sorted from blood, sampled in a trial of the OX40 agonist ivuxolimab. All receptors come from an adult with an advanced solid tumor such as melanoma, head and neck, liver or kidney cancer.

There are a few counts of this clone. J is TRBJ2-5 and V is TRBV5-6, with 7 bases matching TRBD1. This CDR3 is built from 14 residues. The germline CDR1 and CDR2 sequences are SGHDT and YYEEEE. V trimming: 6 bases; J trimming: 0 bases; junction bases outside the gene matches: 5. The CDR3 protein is CASIQQGYQETQYF. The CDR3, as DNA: TGTGCCAGCATACAACAGGGGTACCAAGAGACCCAGTACTTC. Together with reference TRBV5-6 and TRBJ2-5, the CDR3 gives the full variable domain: DAGVTQSPTHLIKTRGQQVTLRCSPKSGHDTVSWYQQALGQGPQFIFQYYEEEERQRGNFPDRFSGHQFPNYSSELNVNALLLGDSALYLCASIQQGYQETQYFGPGTRLLVL.

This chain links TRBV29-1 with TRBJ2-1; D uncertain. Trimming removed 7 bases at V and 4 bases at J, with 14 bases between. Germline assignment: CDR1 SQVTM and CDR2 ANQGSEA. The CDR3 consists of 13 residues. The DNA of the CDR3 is TGCAGCGATACCGGGTCCGGTTACAATGAGCAGTTCTTC. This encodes CSDTGSGYNEQFF.